The entry below describes one T cell receptor (beta chain). Its antigen remains unidentified. This record belongs to a study of metastatic and nonmetastatic thyroid tumors. For the study at large: Comparison of repertoires was carried out across blood and tumor or nodule tissue from malignant and benign thyroid patients. Study-level results: In blood and tumor, TCR beta diversity was reportedly significantly higher in malignant thyroid tumors than in benign nodules.

No treatment had been given to any patient before thyroid surgery. Germline V CDR1 and CDR2: LGHNA, YNFKEQ. Trimming shortened V by 6 bases and J by 10 bases, and 13 bases separated the two germline ends. This CDR3 spans 13 amino acids. Source study methods: A classifier of distant metastasis in papillary thyroid cancer was built from CDR3 differences (across clinicopathological groups). TCRdb called clones again from the PCR reads with MiXCR. V and J calls and clone size were set by TCRdb, not the authors. The sample lists about 35,000 clones; approximately 20% were seen once. The receptor was derived from a female donor with papillary thyroid cancer or a benign thyroid nodule (not recorded which). Some clones in this sample may be carry-over from other donors' samples. The specimen was blood. The chain combines TRBV4-2 with TRBJ1-6, with D hard to call. Here the CDR3 reads CASSSEVGSPLHF. The DNA for the CDR3 is TGTGCCAGCAGTTCCGAGGTGGGATCACCCCTCCACTTT.